This TCR beta chain was sequenced in a study of blood T cells in healthy people across ages. With a J-beta primer mix and a sample-barcoded 5' primer, a second PCR ran 7 to 11 cycles. The template-switch adaptor, which had 12 random nucleotides, put a tag on each cDNA molecule. TCRdb reprocessed the 5' RACE reads via MiXCR and lists one record per CDR3 protein. The sample holds hundreds of thousands of distinct CDR3 sequences, 58% seen once. V gave up 3 bases and J gave up 4 bases; unmatched junction bases: 4. CDR3 size: 14 residues. Per germline, CDR1 MGHRA and CDR2 YSYEKL. Study results and limitations: The unknown donor CMV status may have confounded expanded clonotype changes.

In regard to this clonotype: Its antigen is as yet unknown.

The sequenced sample consisted of blood. The chain recombines TRBV4-1 with TRBJ1-2; 8 bases fit TRBD1. The sequence was obtained from a man between 60 and 75 years old in good health. The CDR3 region is CASSQGDRPYGYTF. The DNA for the CDR3 is TGCGCCAGCAGCCAGGGGGACAGGCCCTATGGCTACACCTTC.